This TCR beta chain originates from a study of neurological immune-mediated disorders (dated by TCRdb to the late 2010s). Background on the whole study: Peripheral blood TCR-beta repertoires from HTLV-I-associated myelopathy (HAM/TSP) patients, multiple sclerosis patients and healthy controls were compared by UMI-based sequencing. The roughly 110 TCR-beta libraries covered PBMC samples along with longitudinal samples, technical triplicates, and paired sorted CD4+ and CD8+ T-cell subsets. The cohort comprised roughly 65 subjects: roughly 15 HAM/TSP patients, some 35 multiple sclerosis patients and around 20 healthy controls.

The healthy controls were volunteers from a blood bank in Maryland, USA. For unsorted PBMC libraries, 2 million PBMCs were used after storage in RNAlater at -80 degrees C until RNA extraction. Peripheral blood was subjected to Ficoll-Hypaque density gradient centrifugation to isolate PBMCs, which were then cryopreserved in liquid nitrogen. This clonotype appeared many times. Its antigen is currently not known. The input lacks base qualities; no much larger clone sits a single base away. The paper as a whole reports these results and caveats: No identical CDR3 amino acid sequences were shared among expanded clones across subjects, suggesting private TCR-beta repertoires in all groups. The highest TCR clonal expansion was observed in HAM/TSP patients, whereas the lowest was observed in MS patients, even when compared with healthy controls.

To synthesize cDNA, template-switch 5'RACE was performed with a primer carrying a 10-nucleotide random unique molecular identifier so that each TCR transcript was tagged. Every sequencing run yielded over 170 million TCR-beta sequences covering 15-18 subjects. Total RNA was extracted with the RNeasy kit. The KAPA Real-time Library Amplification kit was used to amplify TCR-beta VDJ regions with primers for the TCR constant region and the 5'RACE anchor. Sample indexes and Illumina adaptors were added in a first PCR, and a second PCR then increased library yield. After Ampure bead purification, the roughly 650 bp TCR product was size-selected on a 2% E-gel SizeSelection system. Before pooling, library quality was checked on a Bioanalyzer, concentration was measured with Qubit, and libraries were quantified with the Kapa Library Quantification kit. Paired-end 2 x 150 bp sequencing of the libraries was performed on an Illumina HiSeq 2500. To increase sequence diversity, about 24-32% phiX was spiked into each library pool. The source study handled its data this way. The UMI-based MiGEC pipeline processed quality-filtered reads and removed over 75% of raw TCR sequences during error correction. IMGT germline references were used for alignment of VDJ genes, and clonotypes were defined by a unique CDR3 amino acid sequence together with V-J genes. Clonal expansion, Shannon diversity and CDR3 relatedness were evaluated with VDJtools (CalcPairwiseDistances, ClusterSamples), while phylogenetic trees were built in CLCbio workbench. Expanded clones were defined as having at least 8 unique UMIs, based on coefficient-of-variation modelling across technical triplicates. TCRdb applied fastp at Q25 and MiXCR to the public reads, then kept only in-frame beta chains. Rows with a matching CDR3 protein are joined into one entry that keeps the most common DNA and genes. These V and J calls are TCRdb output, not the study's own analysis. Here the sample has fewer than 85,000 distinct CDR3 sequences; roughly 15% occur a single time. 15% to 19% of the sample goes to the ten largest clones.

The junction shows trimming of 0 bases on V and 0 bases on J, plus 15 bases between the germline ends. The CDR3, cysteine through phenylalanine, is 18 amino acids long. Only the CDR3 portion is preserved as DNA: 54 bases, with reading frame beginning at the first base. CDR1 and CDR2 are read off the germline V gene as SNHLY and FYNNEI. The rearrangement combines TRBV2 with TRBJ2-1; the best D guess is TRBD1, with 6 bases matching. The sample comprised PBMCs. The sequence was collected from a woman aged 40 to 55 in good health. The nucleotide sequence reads TGTGCCAGCAGTGAAGCGGGGACCCGGGACACCTCCTACAATGAGCAGTTCTTC. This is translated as CASSEAGTRDTSYNEQFF.